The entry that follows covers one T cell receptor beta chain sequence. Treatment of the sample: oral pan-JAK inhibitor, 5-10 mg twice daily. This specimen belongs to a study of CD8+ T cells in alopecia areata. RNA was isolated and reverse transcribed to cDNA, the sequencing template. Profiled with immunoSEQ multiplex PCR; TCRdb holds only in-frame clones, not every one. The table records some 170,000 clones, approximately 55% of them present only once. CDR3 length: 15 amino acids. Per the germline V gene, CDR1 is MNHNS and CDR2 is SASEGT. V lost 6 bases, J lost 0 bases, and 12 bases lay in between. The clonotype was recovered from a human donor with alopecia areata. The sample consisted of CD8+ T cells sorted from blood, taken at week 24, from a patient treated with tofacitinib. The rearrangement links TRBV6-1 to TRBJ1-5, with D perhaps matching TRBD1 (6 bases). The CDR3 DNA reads TGTGCCAGCAGGAGGGGACAAAATAGCAATCAGCCCCAGCATTTT. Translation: CASRRGQNSNQPQHF.